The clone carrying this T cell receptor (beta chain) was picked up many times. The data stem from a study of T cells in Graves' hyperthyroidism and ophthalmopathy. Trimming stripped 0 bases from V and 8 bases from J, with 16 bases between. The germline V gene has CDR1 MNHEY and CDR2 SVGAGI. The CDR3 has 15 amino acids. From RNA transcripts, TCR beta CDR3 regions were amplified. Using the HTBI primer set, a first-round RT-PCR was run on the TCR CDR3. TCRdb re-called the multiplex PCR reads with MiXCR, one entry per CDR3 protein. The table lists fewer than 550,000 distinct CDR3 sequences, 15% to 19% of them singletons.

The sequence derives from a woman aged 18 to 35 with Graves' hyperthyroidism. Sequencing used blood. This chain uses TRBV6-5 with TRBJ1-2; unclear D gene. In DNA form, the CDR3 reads TGTGCCAGCAGTTACTCGAGGGCGTCGGGAAGCGGCTACACCTTC. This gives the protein CASSYSRASGSGYTF.